The 21 T cell receptor beta chains given below trace back to one sample, sequenced in a study of blood T cell repertoires in COVID-19. Generated by immunoSEQ multiplex PCR, the TCRdb table keeps only in-frame clones and is missing some. The data show more than 400,000 clones, with around 85% seen just once and 3.2% held by the top ten. The specimen was peripheral blood. These TCRs come from a human donor in a cohort sampled during active COVID-19.

This chain links TRBV28 with TRBJ1-1, with D perhaps matching TRBD1 (6 bases). CDR3 length: 11 amino acids. Germline CDR1 is MDHEN and CDR2 is SYDVKM. Trimming took 7 bases from V and 8 from J, leaving 11 bases between them. In nucleotides, the CDR3 is TGTGCCAGCACCATCACAGGGGAAGCTTTCTTT. Translation gives CASTITGEAFF. Filled out from reference TRBV28 and TRBJ1-1, the complete variable domain reads DVKVTQSSRYLVKRTGEKVFLECVQDMDHENMFWYRQDPGLGLRLIYFSYDVKMKEKGDIPEGYSVSREKKERFSLILESASTNQTSMYLCASTITGEAFFGQGTRLTVV.

With respect to this clone: The identical CDR3 is also encoded by other nucleotide sequences in the sample. V is TRBV19 and J is TRBJ1-2; 7 nucleotides line up with TRBD1. Trimming cost V 7 bases and J 0 bases; bases outside gene matches: 8. The CDR3 is 15 amino acids. Germline V gene data show CDR1 as LNHDA and CDR2 as SQIVND (reference sequence). DNA of the CDR3: TGTGCCAGTACCCCTGGACAGGTAGCTAACTATGGCTACACCTTC. This encodes CASTPGQVANYGYTF.

A word on this clone: Other DNA variants within this sample encode the same CDR3. The chain uses TRBV12-3 or TRBV12-4 and TRBJ2-3, with D perhaps TRBD2 (5 bases). Trimming pared 6 bases from V and 0 bases from J, leaving 7 bases between. The CDR3 extends over 13 amino acids. Written as DNA, the CDR3 is TGTGCCAGCAGGAGCGGTAGCACAGATACGCAGTATTTT. Its protein product is CASRSGSTDTQYF.

The chain recombines TRBV7-3 with TRBJ2-5; 14 nucleotides agree with TRBD2. The germline gives CDR1 SGHTA, CDR2 FQGTGA. The CDR3 extends over 17 amino acids. V lost 5 bases and J lost 7; bases outside the gene matches: 12. The CDR3 loop reads CASSVNPSGTSGGTQYF. CDR3 DNA: TGTGCCAGCAGCGTGAACCCCTCCGGGACTAGCGGGGGGACCCAGTACTTC.

J is TRBJ2-3 and V is TRBV28, with 9 bases identical to TRBD1. The CDR3 spans 20 residues. V gave up 3 bases and J gave up 3 bases; unmatched junction bases: 19. CDR1 is MDHEN, CDR2 SYDVKM, per germline. The CDR3 bases are TGTGCCAGCAGTTTTCCCCCCGCGGGACAGGGTGGAATCGGTACAGATACGCAGTATTTT. This sequence encodes CASSFPPAGQGGIGTDTQYF.

This rearrangement joins TRBV7-2 to TRBJ2-1, with 8 bases lining up with TRBD2. V lost 4 bases to trimming and J lost 5 bases; unmatched junction nucleotides: 4. From germline, CDR1 is SGHTA and CDR2 FQGNSA. CDR3 size: 14 residues. The CDR3 spells CASSYGRANNEQFF. DNA for the CDR3: TGTGCCAGCAGCTACGGGAGGGCCAACAATGAGCAGTTCTTC.

The chain is built from TRBV19 and TRBJ1-1, with 9 bases identical to TRBD1. The CDR3 sequence is 16 residues long. Germline V gives CDR1 LNHDA, CDR2 SQIVND (reference sequence). V trimming: 5 bases; J trimming: 2 bases; junction bases outside the gene matches: 9. CDR3 nucleotide sequence: TGTGCCAGTAGTTTCCACGGACAGGGGCGAAACACTGAAGCTTTCTTT. The encoded protein is CASSFHGQGRNTEAFF.

This chain joins TRBV9 and TRBJ2-7; 7 nucleotides agree with TRBD1. Germline-derived CDR1 and CDR2 are SGDLS and YYNGEE. The V gene end was trimmed by 4 bases and the J gene end by 2 bases; junction bases not matched to a gene: 12. The CDR3 is 16 amino acids. The CDR3 region has the DNA TGTGCCAGCAGCCCTCAACTAGGGACAGCGCCCTACGAGCAGTACTTC. This sequence encodes CASSPQLGTAPYEQYF.

The chain combines TRBV7-2 with TRBJ1-2; TRBD1 matches at 7 bases. CDR1 is SGHTA, CDR2 FQGNSA, per germline. V lost 5 bases, J lost 1 base, and 13 bases stayed unmatched. CDR3 length: 17 amino acids. The DNA of the CDR3 is TGTGCCAGCAGCATTAGCGAAGGACAGGAACTTAACTATGGCTACACCTTC. It specifies CASSISEGQELNYGYTF. Full variable domain (rest looked up from reference TRBV7-2 and TRBJ1-2): GAGVSQSPSNKVTEKGKDVELRCDPISGHTALYWYRQSLGQGLEFLIYFQGNSAPDKSGLPSDRFSAERTGGSVSTLTIQRTQQEDSAVYLCASSISEGQELNYGYTFGSGTRLTVV.

The chain links TRBV30 to TRBJ2-7; D is possibly TRBD2 (6 bases). CDR1 is GTSNPN and CDR2 is SVGIG in the germline V gene (reference sequence). The CDR3 spans 12 residues. V lost 5 bases and J 1 base, leaving 9 bases between the germline ends. CDR3 in amino acids: CAWGEVSYEQYF. The CDR3, as DNA: TGTGCCTGGGGGGAGGTGTCCTACGAGCAGTACTTC.

The V call is TRBV19, the J call TRBJ2-7; TRBD2 matches at 13 bases. This CDR3 comprises 14 residues. After removal of 6 bases from V and 3 bases from J, the junction contained 2 bases not matched to a gene. CDR1 and CDR2 from the germline V gene are LNHDA and SQIVND (reference sequence). CDR3 loop: CASRRLAGGYEQYF. The CDR3 DNA reads TGTGCCAGTAGGAGACTAGCGGGAGGCTACGAGCAGTACTTC.

This clone has only a few counts. The chain uses TRBV7-2 and TRBJ2-7; TRBD2 matches at 8 bases. CDR3 length: 15 residues. Trimming at V came to 2 bases and at J to 4 bases, leaving 7 bases not matched to a gene. Germline V lookup: CDR1 SGHTA, CDR2 FQGNSA. CDR3 nucleotides: TGTGCCAGCAGCTTAAGGGTAGCGGGATATTACGAGCAGTACTTC. Its translation: CASSLRVAGYYEQYF. Combining the CDR3 with reference TRBV7-2 and TRBJ2-7 gives the whole variable domain GAGVSQSPSNKVTEKGKDVELRCDPISGHTALYWYRQSLGQGLEFLIYFQGNSAPDKSGLPSDRFSAERTGGSVSTLTIQRTQQEDSAVYLCASSLRVAGYYEQYFGPGTRLTVT.

The genes are TRBV4-1 and TRBJ2-7; possibly TRBD2 for D (6 bases). V was clipped by 3 bases and J by 4 bases, with 16 bases between them. The CDR3 loop spans 15 amino acids. Germline-derived CDR1 and CDR2 are MGHRA and YSYEKL. CDR3 sequence: CASSQGRGGFYEQYF. Written as DNA, the CDR3 is TGCGCCAGCAGCCAGGGGCGGGGTGGGTTTTACGAGCAGTACTTC.

V gene TRBV12-3 or TRBV12-4 combines with J gene TRBJ1-2; D remains unclear. V lost 3 bases to trimming and J lost 4 bases, with 9 bases between them. The CDR3 has 13 residues. CDR3 coding DNA: TGTGCCAGCAGTTTTGGGCTGGTCTATGGCTACACCTTC. Encoded protein: CASSFGLVYGYTF.

This clone was seen just once. Other nucleotide sequences from this sample produce the same CDR3. The chain couples TRBV5-1 to TRBJ2-5, with 7 positions matching TRBD1. This CDR3 region has 14 residues. Looked up from germline, CDR1 is SGHRS and CDR2 is YFSETQ. Trimming took 4 bases from V and 1 from J; bases not matched to a gene: 4. CDR3 loop: CASSPRQGQETQYF. CDR3 nucleotide sequence: TGCGCCAGCAGCCCCAGACAGGGCCAAGAGACCCAGTACTTC.

This chain uses TRBV10-3 with TRBJ2-1; D is possibly TRBD1 (5 bases). Germline V CDR1 and CDR2: ENHRY, SYGVKD. The length of the CDR3 is 17 residues. Trimming took 3 bases from V and 3 from J, leaving 18 bases between them. The CDR3 spells CAISDPSGGAIYNEQFF. DNA of the CDR3: TGTGCCATCAGTGATCCCTCGGGTGGGGCCATCTACAATGAGCAGTTCTTC.

This clone has a single count. J is TRBJ2-3 and V is TRBV19; D ambiguous. Germline V gene sequence: CDR1 LNHDA, CDR2 SQIVND (reference sequence). V was pared by 3 bases and J by 0 bases, with 10 bases between. The CDR3 runs 15 residues. The CDR3 region has the DNA TGTGCCAGTAGTATCCTCGGCGGAAGCACAGATACGCAGTATTTT. It is translated as CASSILGGSTDTQYF.

The chain has TRBV27 and TRBJ1-1; D may be TRBD1 (5 bases). This CDR3 is built from 10 residues. Deletions cut 2 bases from V and 14 bases from J, with 9 bases between. Per the germline V gene, CDR1 is MNHEY and CDR2 is SMNVEV (reference sequence). The CDR3 loop reads CASSLGGGFF. The CDR3 DNA is TGTGCCAGCAGTTTAGGGGGGGGGTTCTTT.

This clone has more than one count but fewer than ten. V is TRBV5-4 and J is TRBJ2-7; no firm D call. V lost 4 bases, J lost 7 bases, and 15 bases lay in between. Germline CDR1 and CDR2: SGHNT and YYREEE (reference sequence). This CDR3 is 13 amino acids long. CDR3 protein: CASSIGSLPEQYF. The CDR3 DNA reads TGTGCCAGCAGCATTGGCAGTTTACCGGAGCAGTACTTC.

CDR3 loop: CASSQSLGGTQYF. In DNA form, the CDR3 reads TGCGCCAGCAGCCAGAGTCTAGGAGGGACCCAGTACTTC. This chain uses TRBV4-1 with TRBJ2-5, with a weak D call TRBD2 (5 bases). V was cut by 3 bases and J by 7 bases, with 12 bases left in between. This CDR3 comprises 13 residues. The germline gives CDR1 MGHRA, CDR2 YSYEKL.

CDR3 sequence: CASSLERAGVGTQYF. DNA of the CDR3: TGTGCCAGCAGCCTTGAGAGGGCAGGGGTGGGGACCCAGTACTTC. This chain joins TRBV4-2 and TRBJ2-5; tentative D call: TRBD1 (6 bases). Between the trimmed V and J ends, which lost 4 bases and 7 bases, there was a span of 19 bases. Germline-derived CDR1 and CDR2 are LGHNA and YNFKEQ. The CDR3 contains 15 residues.